This T cell receptor beta chain emerged from a study of CD8 T cells in ankylosing spondylitis. Quantitative 5'-RACE with molecular barcodes generated TCR beta libraries. MiXCR, applied by TCRdb to the 5' RACE reads, yields one record per CDR3 protein. Counted here are a few hundred thousand distinct CDR3 sequences, more than 20% occurring once; the ten biggest clones make up roughly 0.67%. Trimming cost V 4 bases and J 3 bases, with 11 bases left between them. Looked up from germline, CDR1 is SGHAT and CDR2 is FQNNGV. CDR3 length: 14 residues. Study results and caveats: Clones tied to disease were said to be significantly enriched in matched ankylosing spondylitis synovial fluid. Some motif variants had been reported before (in reactive arthritis synovial fluid and blood).

Details on this clonotype: Its antigen is unknown.

This rearrangement joins TRBV11-2 to TRBJ2-3; perhaps TRBD2 as D (5 bases). This clonotype was sampled from a male donor with ankylosing spondylitis or in good health (not recorded which). The material sequenced was blood, either unsorted or a sorted T cell fraction (not recorded which). This CDR3 reads CASSSEGWTDTQYF. The CDR3 DNA reads as TGTGCCAGCAGCTCCGAGGGATGGACAGATACGCAGTATTTT.